This T cell receptor (beta chain) came from a study of blood T cell repertoires in COVID-19. Profiling relied on immunoSEQ multiplex PCR, and the TCRdb table lists in-frame clones only, not all of them. The sample consists of 200,000 to 250,000 clones, about 91% of them appearing once. The CDR3 covers 15 residues. Trimming pared 1 base from V and 4 bases from J, leaving 13 bases between. CDR1 is LNHDA, CDR2 SQIVND, per germline (reference sequence). The chain employs TRBV19 and TRBJ1-2; D perhaps matches TRBD1 (5 bases). The TCR sequence derives from a man in his thirties or forties with acute or convalescent COVID-19. Sequencing was carried out using peripheral blood. CDR3 bases: TGTGCCAGTAGTATAGGCGGCAGGGTGTCCTATGGCTACACCTTC. As protein: CASSIGGRVSYGYTF.